A single sample is the source of the 6 T cell receptor beta chains below, sequenced in a study of long-term antiretroviral therapy in people with HIV (dated by TCRdb to the early 2020s). The immunoSEQ hsTCRB v3.0 assay was used at survey level resolution to sequence the TRB variable region. Entries here come from immuneACCESS through TCRdb and include only in-frame sequences with V and J called. Some clones fail to appear in such tables; in the studies checked, an unresolved V gene covers under half of the shortfall, and the cause of the remainder is unknown. A total of tens of thousands of clones appear in this sample, around 96% of them only once. Of the sample, approximately 2.5% falls within the top ten clones. Sequencing was performed on unsorted PBMCs, taken 3.7 years after starting antiretroviral therapy. The receptors originated from a woman aged 45-60 years with HIV.

The V gene is TRBV27, the J gene TRBJ1-6, with D possibly being TRBD1 (5 bases). Germline V lookup: CDR1 MNHEY, CDR2 SMNVEV (reference sequence). V was pared by 5 bases and J by 9 bases, with 11 bases between. This CDR3 has 13 residues. CDR3: CASSEQEGSPLHF. The DNA for the CDR3 is TGTGCCAGCAGTGAACAGGAAGGTTCACCCCTCCACTTT.

The chain uses TRBV7-2 and TRBJ1-2; the D is unclear. The V end was cut by 5 bases, the J end by 0 bases, with 13 bases between. In germline, CDR1 is SGHTA, CDR2 FQGNSA. The CDR3 spans 15 residues. CDR3 sequence (DNA): TGTGCCAGCAGCCAATCAGGACCGACTAACTATGGCTACACCTTC. Its protein product is CASSQSGPTNYGYTF.

In DNA form, the CDR3 reads TGTGCCAGCAGCTTTTCGACAGGTGGGGGGAACACCGGGGAGCTGTTTTTT. Its translation is CASSFSTGGGNTGELFF. The chain recombines TRBV7-9 with TRBJ2-2; the D gene is possibly TRBD1 (6 bases). The V gene lost 3 bases and the J gene lost 1 base, with 15 bases spanning the gap. The CDR3 length is 17 residues. CDR1 is SEHNR, CDR2 FQNEAQ, per germline (reference sequence).

A single count supports this clone. CDR3 in amino acids: CASSSRTGRNEQFF. CDR3 in DNA: TGTGCCAGCAGTTCCCGGACAGGGAGAAATGAGCAGTTCTTC. This chain connects TRBV2 to TRBJ2-1, with TRBD1 matching 8 bases. The length of the CDR3 is 14 residues. Trimming took 5 bases from V and 7 from J; bases not matched to a gene: 7. Germline lookup yields CDR1 SNHLY and CDR2 FYNNEI.

This chain links TRBV29-1 with TRBJ1-1; D gene unclear. Germline lookup yields CDR1 SQVTM and CDR2 ANQGSEA. This CDR3 has 12 residues. The germline V and J ends were trimmed by 5 bases and 2 bases, with 9 bases remaining between them. CDR3 nucleotide sequence: TGCAGCGTTTTACGTGGTAACACTGAAGCTTTCTTT. Its protein is CSVLRGNTEAFF.

The genes are TRBV7-9 and TRBJ2-2; D is perhaps TRBD1 (5 bases). The CDR3 has 14 residues. Germline V lookup: CDR1 SEHNR, CDR2 FQNEAQ (reference sequence). V was cut by 4 bases and J by 3 bases, with 9 bases left in between. The CDR3 sequence: CASSSDRYTGELFF. The CDR3 nucleotides are TGTGCCAGCAGCTCCGACAGATACACCGGGGAGCTGTTTTTT.